The 8 T cell receptor beta chains below come from one sample, sequenced in a study of blood T cell repertoires in COVID-19. Clones were read by immunoSEQ multiplex PCR, and TCRdb kept only the in-frame ones, dropping some. The table records some 330,000 clones, approximately 89% of them present only once. The sequenced sample was PBMCs or T cells enriched from blood (not recorded which). The receptors here all came from a man younger than 45 who had recovered from COVID-19.

As for this clone: This sample also contains other DNA sequences that code for the same CDR3. The chain links TRBV5-1 to TRBJ1-1; D ambiguous. Germline lookup yields CDR1 SGHRS and CDR2 YFSETQ. Trimming took off 0 bases at V and 2 bases at J, with 8 bases between the two ends. The CDR3 consists of 14 residues. The CDR3, as DNA: TGCGCCAGCAGCTTGGACGGTCAAAACACTGAAGCTTTCTTT. Translating gives CASSLDGQNTEAFF.

This rearrangement joins TRBV9 to TRBJ2-1; possibly TRBD1 for D (5 bases). CDR1 SGDLS and CDR2 YYNGEE come from the germline V gene. With 3 bases removed from V and 9 bases from J, the gap between germline ends came to 13 bases. This CDR3 is 13 amino acids long. CDR3 coding DNA: TGTGCCAGCAGCGCAGGACAAGGTACTGAGCAGTTCTTC. This translates into CASSAGQGTEQFF. Full variable domain (outside the CDR3, taken from reference TRBV9 and TRBJ2-1): DSGVTQTPKHLITATGQRVTLRCSPRSGDLSVYWYQQSLDQGLQFLIQYYNGEERAKGNILERFSAQQFPDLHSELNLSSLELGDSALYFCASSAGQGTEQFFGPGTRLTVL.

V and J are TRBV30 and TRBJ1-1; perhaps TRBD1 as D (5 bases). Germline V CDR1 and CDR2: GTSNPN, SVGIG (reference sequence). The CDR3 spans 13 residues. The ends were cut back, 0 bases at V and 4 bases at J, with 9 bases in the middle. This CDR3 is CAWSVMGPTEAFF. CDR3 coding DNA: TGTGCCTGGAGTGTGATGGGGCCCACTGAAGCTTTCTTT.

This clone was counted only a few times. J is TRBJ2-5 and V is TRBV6-5; tentative D call: TRBD1 (5 bases). Germline assignment: CDR1 MNHEY and CDR2 SVGAGI. The V end was cut by 4 bases, the J end by 5 bases, with 14 bases between. This CDR3 has 14 residues. For the CDR3, the DNA is TGTGCCAGCAGTTGGGGCCGTGCGGAGGAGACCCAGTACTTC. Its translation: CASSWGRAEETQYF.

V gene TRBV6-5 combines with J gene TRBJ1-2, with D possibly matching TRBD1 (6 bases). The CDR3 length is 12 residues. The V and J ends lost 8 bases and 3 bases respectively, with 10 bases between them. Germline V gene sequence: CDR1 MNHEY, CDR2 SVGAGI. The CDR3 sequence: CASRRTDYGYTF. In DNA, the CDR3 is TGTGCCAGCCGACGGACAGACTATGGCTACACCTTC.

The rearrangement joins TRBV30 to TRBJ2-1; 10 bases align to TRBD1. The CDR3 sequence is 16 residues long. Germline assignment: CDR1 GTSNPN and CDR2 SVGIG (reference sequence). V was pared by 0 bases and J by 4 bases, with 6 bases of the junction left unmatched. The CDR3 region has the DNA TGTGCCTGGAGTGTAGAACGGGACAGGGGTTACAATGAGCAGTTCTTC. This translates into CAWSVERDRGYNEQFF.

This chain links TRBV29-1 with TRBJ1-3, with D hard to call. V was cut by 6 bases and J by 4 bases, with 25 bases left in between. The CDR3 has 17 amino acids. Germline loops: CDR1 SQVTM, CDR2 ANQGSEA. The CDR3 nucleotides read TGCAGCGTCCTGCCCCTCTCGACAAAGAAGTCCGGAAACACCATATATTTT. Translated, it gives CSVLPLSTKKSGNTIYF.

The chain couples TRBV5-1 to TRBJ1-6, with 7 bases that match TRBD1. In germline, CDR1 is SGHRS, CDR2 YFSETQ. The CDR3 loop spans 14 amino acids. The V and J ends lost 2 bases and 5 bases, in that order; junction bases with no gene match: 1. CDR3 bases: TGCGCCAGCAGCTTACAGGGGAATAATTCACCCCTCCACTTT. Translated, it gives CASSLQGNNSPLHF.